What follows describes a single TCR beta chain. Its target is unknown. This specimen comes from a study of cytotoxic CD8 clonotypes in ibrutinib-treated CLL. Whole-study findings and limits: Baseline levels were approached again at progression, after clonality had risen at ibrutinib response.

CDR3 length: 13 residues. Trimming left V 6 bases short and J 4 bases short, with 10 bases between. Germline V gene sequence: CDR1 MNHEY, CDR2 SMNVEV (reference sequence). The data were produced by immunoSEQ multiplex PCR, yet TCRdb's version contains in-frame clones alone and is incomplete. The table shows approximately 67,000 clones, with around 81% occurring only once. This TCR derives from a human donor with chronic lymphocytic leukemia. This chain links TRBV27 with TRBJ2-4; no firm D call. The sequencing used PBMCs, collected at disease progression, from a patient treated with ibrutinib. CDR3 amino acids: CASSIRRKNIQYF. CDR3 bases: TGTGCCAGCAGCATCCGTAGAAAAAACATTCAGTACTTC.